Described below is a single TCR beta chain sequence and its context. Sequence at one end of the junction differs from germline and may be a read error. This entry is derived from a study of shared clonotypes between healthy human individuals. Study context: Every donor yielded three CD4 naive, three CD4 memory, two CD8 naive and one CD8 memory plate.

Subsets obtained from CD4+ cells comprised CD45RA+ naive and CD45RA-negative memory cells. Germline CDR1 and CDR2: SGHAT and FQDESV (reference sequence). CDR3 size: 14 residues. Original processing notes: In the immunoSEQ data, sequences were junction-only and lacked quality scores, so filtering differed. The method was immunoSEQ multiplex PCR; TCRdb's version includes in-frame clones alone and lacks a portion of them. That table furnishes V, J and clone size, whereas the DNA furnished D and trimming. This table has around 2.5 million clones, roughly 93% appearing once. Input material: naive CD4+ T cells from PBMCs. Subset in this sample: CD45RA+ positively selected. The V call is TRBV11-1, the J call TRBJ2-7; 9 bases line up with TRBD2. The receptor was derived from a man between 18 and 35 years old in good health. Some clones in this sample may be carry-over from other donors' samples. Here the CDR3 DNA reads TGTGCCAGCAGCCTAGCGGGGAACACCTACGAGCAGTACTTC. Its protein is CASSLAGNTYEQYF. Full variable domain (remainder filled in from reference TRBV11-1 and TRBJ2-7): EAEVAQSPRYKITEKSQAVAFWCDPISGHATLYWYRQILGQGPELLVQFQDESVVDDSQLPKDRFSAERLKGVDSTLKIQPAELGDSAMYLCASSLAGNTYEQYFGPGTRLTVT.